This T cell receptor beta chain was identified in a study of T cell responses to AZD1222 COVID-19 vaccine. Study observations and caveats: Two AZD1222 doses significantly raised spike-specific TCR breadth and depth over controls. The study found vaccine-associated CD4 TCRs spanning spike, dominant at 160-218 and 743-854. The number of AZD1222 recipients seropositive at baseline was only five or six. Donors, mostly white British, included more females; clonal diversity was possibly underestimated.

The V gene's germline CDR1 is SGDLS and CDR2 YYNGEE. V was trimmed by 4 bases and J by 4 bases, leaving 11 bases between them. The CDR3 covers 14 residues. Profiled with immunoSEQ multiplex PCR; TCRdb holds only in-frame clones, not every one. Of some 150,000 clones listed, over 75% are singletons. A note on this clone: What it binds is not known.

Material: peripheral blood, obtained 28 days after the second dose of the MenACWY control vaccine. The sequence came from an adult who received the MenACWY meningococcal vaccine as a control. The chain links TRBV9 to TRBJ1-4, with D perhaps matching TRBD1 (6 bases). The CDR3: CASSSGANNEKLFF. The CDR3 region has the DNA TGTGCCAGCAGCTCAGGGGCCAATAATGAAAAACTGTTTTTT.